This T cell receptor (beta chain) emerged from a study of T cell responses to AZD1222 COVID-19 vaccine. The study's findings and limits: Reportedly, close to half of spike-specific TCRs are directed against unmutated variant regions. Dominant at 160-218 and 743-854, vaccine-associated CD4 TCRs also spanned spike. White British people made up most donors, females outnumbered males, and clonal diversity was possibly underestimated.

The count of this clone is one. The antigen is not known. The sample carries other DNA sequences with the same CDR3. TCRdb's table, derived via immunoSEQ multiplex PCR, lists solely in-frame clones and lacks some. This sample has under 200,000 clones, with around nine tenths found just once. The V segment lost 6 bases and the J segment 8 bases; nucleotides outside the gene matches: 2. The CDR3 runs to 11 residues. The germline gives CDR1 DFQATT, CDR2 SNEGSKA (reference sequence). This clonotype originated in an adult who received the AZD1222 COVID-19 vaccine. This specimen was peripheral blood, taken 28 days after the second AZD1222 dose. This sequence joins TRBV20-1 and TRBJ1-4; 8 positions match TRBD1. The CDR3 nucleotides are TGCAGTGCACGACAGGGGGAAAAACTGTTTTTT. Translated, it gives CSARQGEKLFF.